What follows are 19 T cell receptor beta chains derived from one specimen sequenced in a study of T-cell memory formation after mild COVID-19. TCRdb called the 5' RACE reads again in MiXCR, with one record for every CDR3 protein. The profile shows about 470,000 distinct CDR3 sequences, around a quarter of them singletons. Material: PBMCs or a T cell subset sorted from them (not recorded which). The receptors were sampled from an adult woman who had mild COVID-19 (a few samples of this study predate the infection). Cell type and time point are not known.

This clonotype was counted ten times or more. The CDR3 is CASSLGLAETQYF. The CDR3 nucleotides are TGTGCCAGCAGCTTGGGACTAGCGGAGACCCAGTACTTC. The chain links TRBV5-6 to TRBJ2-5, with 8 bases matching TRBD2. This CDR3 is 13 amino acids long. In germline, CDR1 is SGHDT, CDR2 YYEEEE. V dropped 0 bases and J dropped 5; count of bases not matched to a gene: 0.

This clonotype appeared a few times. The chain is built from TRBV20-1 and TRBJ2-2; weak D call: TRBD2 (6 bases). The length of the CDR3 is 14 residues. V gave up 3 bases and J gave up 7 bases, with 15 bases separating them. CDR1 is DFQATT and CDR2 is SNEGSKA in the germline V gene (reference sequence). The CDR3 here is CSARSGSGYGELFF. CDR3 nucleotide sequence: TGCAGTGCTAGGTCGGGGAGCGGGTACGGGGAGCTGTTTTTT.

The table lists this clonotype with a few counts. The genes are TRBV4-2 and TRBJ2-2; D gene unclear. This CDR3 contains 17 residues. V was trimmed by 0 bases and J by 2 bases, leaving 13 bases between them. From germline, CDR1 is LGHNA and CDR2 YNFKEQ. The CDR3 sequence is CASSQDRWAGNTGELFF. The CDR3 nucleotides are TGTGCCAGCAGCCAAGATAGGTGGGCTGGCAACACCGGGGAGCTGTTTTTT.

The chain joins TRBV20-1 to TRBJ2-7; the D is unclear. The germline V and J ends were trimmed by 2 bases and 2 bases, with 16 bases remaining between them. The germline gives CDR1 DFQATT, CDR2 SNEGSKA (reference sequence). The CDR3 runs to 15 residues. The CDR3 sequence: CSARPQVAETYEQYF. The CDR3 coding sequence is TGCAGTGCTAGACCCCAGGTGGCGGAGACCTACGAGCAGTACTTC.

The chain recombines TRBV9 with TRBJ2-1, with 13 bases identical to TRBD2. There are 17 residues in the CDR3. Germline loops: CDR1 SGDLS, CDR2 YYNGEE. Unmatched junction bases numbered 13, after V lost 3 bases and J lost 10 bases. The CDR3 nucleotides are TGTGCCAGCAGCGCAAGAACGGGGACTAGCGGGACTCGGGAGCAGTTCTTC. Its translation is CASSARTGTSGTREQFF.

In this sample, this clonotype turned up a few times. The rearrangement uses TRBV7-2 and TRBJ2-3; 11 nucleotides line up with TRBD2. J gave up 3 bases and V 5 bases, and 4 bases lay outside the gene matches. CDR1 SGHTA and CDR2 FQGNSA come from the germline V gene. This CDR3 has 15 residues. CDR3 amino acids: CASSPRLAGTDTQYF. Written as DNA, the CDR3 is TGTGCCAGCAGCCCTCGACTAGCGGGGACAGATACGCAGTATTTT.

The table lists this clonotype with a few counts. V gene TRBV3-1 combines with J gene TRBJ1-1; D gene ambiguous. CDR3 length equals 13 residues. The V end was cut by 4 bases, the J end by 5 bases, with 11 bases between. Looked up from germline, CDR1 is LGHDT and CDR2 is YNNKEL (reference sequence). CDR3 region: CASSLGPMTEAFF. CDR3 coding DNA: TGTGCCAGCAGCCTTGGTCCTATGACTGAAGCTTTCTTT.

The chain couples TRBV5-1 to TRBJ2-1; the match to TRBD2 covers 9 bases. CDR1 and CDR2 (germline): SGHRS, YFSETQ. V lost 0 bases and J lost 4; bases outside the gene matches: 17. The length of the CDR3 is 20 residues. DNA of the CDR3: TGCGCCAGCAGCTTGGCCCGGCTAAGCGGGAGGCCGAAACCGTACAATGAGCAGTTCTTC. Translated, it gives CASSLARLSGRPKPYNEQFF.

CDR3 sequence: CATVVEKLFF. The CDR3 region has the DNA TGTGCCACGGTTGTGGAAAAACTGTTTTTT. This rearrangement joins TRBV7-9 to TRBJ1-4; D is ambiguous. This CDR3 contains 10 residues. Germline assignment: CDR1 SEHNR and CDR2 FQNEAQ (reference sequence). The V gene lost 10 bases and the J gene lost 8 bases, with 8 bases spanning the gap.

This clonotype was seen a few times. The chain couples TRBV2 to TRBJ1-1; unclear D gene. With 6 bases removed from V and 0 bases from J, the gap between germline ends came to 11 bases. The CDR3 runs 14 residues. CDR1 is SNHLY, CDR2 FYNNEI, per germline. This CDR3 reads CASSVNSLNTEAFF. In DNA, the CDR3 is TGTGCCAGCAGCGTAAATTCCTTGAACACTGAAGCTTTCTTT.

This chain connects TRBV9 to TRBJ2-2; D possibly corresponds to TRBD2 (5 bases). V lost 2 bases and J lost 4, with 18 bases in between. This CDR3 has 17 amino acids. Germline assignment: CDR1 SGDLS and CDR2 YYNGEE. CDR3 DNA: TGTGCCAGCAGCGTTCGCACCCGGGAACCCAGCACCGGGGAGCTGTTTTTT. It yields the protein CASSVRTREPSTGELFF.

J is TRBJ2-7 and V is TRBV14; D unresolved. V gave up 5 bases and J gave up 0 bases, with 5 bases separating them. The CDR3 extends over 12 amino acids. From germline, CDR1 is SGHDN and CDR2 FVKESK. CDR3 coding DNA: TGTGCCAGCAGCATTCGCTCCTACGAGCAGTACTTC. Translating gives CASSIRSYEQYF.

This clonotype was seen at least ten times. The chain recombines TRBV7-9 with TRBJ1-5; the D gene is possibly TRBD1 (5 bases). V was shortened by 5 bases and J by 4 bases, with 12 bases between the two germline ends. The CDR3 is 14 amino acids. Germline V CDR1 and CDR2: SEHNR, FQNEAQ (reference sequence). CDR3 bases: TGTGCCAGCAGCCCGTCAGGGACTAATCAGCCCCAGCATTTT. Translating it yields CASSPSGTNQPQHF.

This clonotype was found a few times. DNA for the CDR3: TGTGCCAGCACCCCCTTGGAAGAGGGGGAACAAGGGGTTCAAGGACTATTGTTCTATGGCTACACCTTC. It encodes CASTPLEEGEQGVQGLLFYGYTF. The chain carries TRBV6-1 and TRBJ1-2; a possible D gene is TRBD1 (6 bases). The CDR3 is 23 residues long. Looked up from germline, CDR1 is MNHNS and CDR2 is SASEGT. Trimming left V 7 bases short and J 4 bases short, with 43 bases between.

The chain joins TRBV7-2 to TRBJ2-7, with 8 bases lining up with TRBD1. J was trimmed by 5 bases and V by 5 bases; bases with no gene match: 14. The V gene's germline CDR1 is SGHTA and CDR2 FQGNSA. CDR3 length: 16 amino acids. DNA for the CDR3: TGTGCCAGCAGCGCGGGGACAGGCATCTTTCCCAACGAGCAGTACTTC. It encodes CASSAGTGIFPNEQYF.

The V and J genes are TRBV5-1 and TRBJ1-4; D possibly corresponds to TRBD1 (5 bases). CDR1 SGHRS and CDR2 YFSETQ come from the germline V gene. The CDR3 is 15 residues long. Trimming cost V 4 bases and J 0 bases, with 10 bases left between them. The CDR3 sequence is CASSTGQATNEKLFF. The CDR3, as DNA: TGCGCCAGCAGCACCGGACAAGCAACTAATGAAAAACTGTTTTTT.

The table lists this clonotype with a count of one. The chain carries TRBV6-5 and TRBJ1-3; a possible D gene is TRBD1 (5 bases). The CDR3 has 15 residues. The germline V gene encodes CDR1 MNHEY and CDR2 SVGAGI. V was shortened by 2 bases and J by 0 bases, with 8 bases between the two germline ends. CDR3 region: CASSYRGYSGNTIYF. CDR3 nucleotides: TGTGCCAGCAGTTACAGGGGTTACTCTGGAAACACCATATATTTT.

The chain is built from TRBV5-6 and TRBJ2-5; maybe TRBD2 (7 bases). Trimming took 4 bases from V and 1 from J, leaving 20 bases between them. CDR1 and CDR2 from the germline V gene are SGHDT and YYEEEE. The CDR3 runs to 17 residues. The DNA of the CDR3 is TGTGCCAGCAGCCTCCCTCCTGGGGCGGGGGCCCAAGAGACCCAGTACTTC. The encoded protein is CASSLPPGAGAQETQYF.

The chain carries TRBV5-6 and TRBJ2-1, with a tentative D call TRBD2 (7 bases). The V gene lost 0 bases and the J gene lost 13 bases, with 14 bases spanning the gap. CDR1 is SGHDT, CDR2 YYEEEE, per germline. This CDR3 has 13 residues. The CDR3 here is CASSLGRAGAQFF. The CDR3 DNA sequence: TGTGCCAGCAGCTTGGGGAGGGCGGGGGCCCAGTTCTTC.